This T cell receptor beta chain was found in a study of T cells after somatic rescue of genetic block. Produced via immunoSEQ multiplex PCR; TCRdb's table is partial and in-frame only. This sample yields about 12,000 clones, of which roughly two thirds are seen a single time; 15% to 20% belongs to the top ten. This receptor was taken from a boy between 10 and 17 years old. Sequenced material: peripheral blood mononuclear cells (PBMCs).

The CDR3: CASRDGTGGKNIQYF. The CDR3 region has the DNA TGTGCCAGCAGAGACGGGACAGGGGGAAAAAACATTCAGTACTTC. The V call is TRBV2, the J call TRBJ2-4; 11 nucleotides agree with TRBD1. The germline CDR1 and CDR2 sequences are SNHLY and FYNNEI. The CDR3 runs 15 residues. Germline trimming cut 6 bases from V and 4 bases from J; bases unmatched to any gene: 5.